This TCR beta chain emerged from a study of cytomegalovirus exposure and HLA in healthy donors. The CDR3 runs to 14 residues. The germline gives CDR1 MNHEY, CDR2 SVGAGI. Trimming took 6 bases from V and 15 from J; bases not matched to a gene: 12. The PCR employed 60 Vbeta primers together with 13 Jbeta primers. Clones were sequenced by immunoSEQ multiplex PCR, and TCRdb holds only the in-frame ones, with some missing. There are about 160,000 clones in the sample; 80% to 90% occur only once, and 2% to 2.5% lies in the top ten. Sequencing was done on a sample of PBMCs. V is TRBV6-5 and J is TRBJ2-1, with 12 bases that match TRBD2. The receptor comes from a male donor in good health and CMV-seronegative. The CDR3 nucleotides read TGTGCCAGCAGAGTTACGCCTAGCGGGAGGGCCGCGTTCTTC. Translated: CASRVTPSGRAAFF.